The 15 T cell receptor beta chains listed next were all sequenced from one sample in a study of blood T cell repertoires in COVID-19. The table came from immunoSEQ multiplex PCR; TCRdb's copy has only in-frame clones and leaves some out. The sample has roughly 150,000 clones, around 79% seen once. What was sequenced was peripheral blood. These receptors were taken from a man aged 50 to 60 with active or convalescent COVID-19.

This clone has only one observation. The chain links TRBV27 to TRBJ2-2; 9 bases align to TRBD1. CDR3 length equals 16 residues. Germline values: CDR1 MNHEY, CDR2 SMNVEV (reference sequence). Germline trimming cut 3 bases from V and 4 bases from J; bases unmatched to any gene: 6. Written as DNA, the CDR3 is TGTGCCAGCAGTTTCAACAGGGGGCGAGCCACCGGGGAGCTGTTTTTT. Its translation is CASSFNRGRATGELFF.

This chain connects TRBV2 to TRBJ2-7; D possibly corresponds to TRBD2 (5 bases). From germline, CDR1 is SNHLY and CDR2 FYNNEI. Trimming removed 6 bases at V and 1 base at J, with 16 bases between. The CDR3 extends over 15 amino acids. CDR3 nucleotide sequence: TGTGCCAGCAGCCCAAGGACTGGCCAATCCTACGAGCAGTACTTC. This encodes CASSPRTGQSYEQYF. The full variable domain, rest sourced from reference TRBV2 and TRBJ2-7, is EPEVTQTPSHQVTQMGQEVILRCVPISNHLYFYWYRQILGQKVEFLVSFYNNEISEKSEIFDDQFSVERPDGSNFTLKIRSTKLEDSAMYFCASSPRTGQSYEQYFGPGTRLTVT.

CDR3 DNA sequence: TGTGCCAGCAGCGACGGGGGGGGAGTCGGGGAAGCTTTCTTT. Translating gives CASSDGGGVGEAFF. V gene TRBV6-5 combines with J gene TRBJ1-1; possibly TRBD1 for D (5 bases). The V and J ends lost 6 bases and 8 bases respectively, with 19 bases between them. CDR3 size: 14 residues. Germline lookup yields CDR1 MNHEY and CDR2 SVGAGI.

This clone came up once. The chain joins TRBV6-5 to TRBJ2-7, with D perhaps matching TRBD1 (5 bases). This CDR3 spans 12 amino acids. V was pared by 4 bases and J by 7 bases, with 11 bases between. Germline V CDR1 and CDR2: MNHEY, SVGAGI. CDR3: CASSFTGSEQYF. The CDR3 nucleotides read TGTGCCAGCAGTTTTACAGGTTCGGAGCAGTACTTC.

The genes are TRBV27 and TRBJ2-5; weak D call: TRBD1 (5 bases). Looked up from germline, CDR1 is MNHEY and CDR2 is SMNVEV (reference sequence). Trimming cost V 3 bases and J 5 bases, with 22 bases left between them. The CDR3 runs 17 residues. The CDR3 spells CASSFYGHQGFQETQYF. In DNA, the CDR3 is TGTGCCAGCAGTTTCTATGGACACCAGGGATTCCAGGAGACCCAGTACTTC.

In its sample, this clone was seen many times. The CDR3 DNA sequence: TGTGCCAGCAGCTTGGGCGGGACAGGCTATTCCTACGAGCAGTACTTC. Protein sequence: CASSLGGTGYSYEQYF. The gene calls are TRBV5-6 and TRBJ2-7; the match to TRBD1 covers 8 bases. J lost 1 base, V lost 0 bases, and 6 bases had no gene match. CDR3 length: 16 amino acids. Germline-derived CDR1 and CDR2 are SGHDT and YYEEEE.

The CDR3 DNA follows: TGTGCAAGTCGCCCCGAAAATGGACAGGGGACCACGTCCCCTCCCAGGGGGGGCTTCTTC. As protein: CASRPENGQGTTSPPRGGFF. V is TRBV12-2 and J is TRBJ2-1; the D call of TRBD1 is as the table states it, not checked on the DNA. TRBV12-2 is labeled a pseudogene. This CDR3 has 20 residues.

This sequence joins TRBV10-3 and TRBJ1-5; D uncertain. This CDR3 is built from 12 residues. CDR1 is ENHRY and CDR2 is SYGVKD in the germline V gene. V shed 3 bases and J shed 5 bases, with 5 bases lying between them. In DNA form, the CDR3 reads TGTGCCATCAGTGACTCCTATCAGCCCCAGCATTTT. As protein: CAISDSYQPQHF.

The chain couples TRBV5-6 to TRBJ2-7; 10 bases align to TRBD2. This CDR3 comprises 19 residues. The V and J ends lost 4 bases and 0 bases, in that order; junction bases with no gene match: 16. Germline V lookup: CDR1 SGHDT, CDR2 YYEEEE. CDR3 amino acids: CASSPFSSRLAGVSYEQYF. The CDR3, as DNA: TGTGCCAGCAGCCCATTCTCCTCAAGACTAGCGGGTGTCTCCTACGAGCAGTACTTC. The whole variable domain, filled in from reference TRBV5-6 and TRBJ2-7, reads DAGVTQSPTHLIKTRGQQVTLRCSPKSGHDTVSWYQQALGQGPQFIFQYYEEEERQRGNFPDRFSGHQFPNYSSELNVNALLLGDSALYLCASSPFSSRLAGVSYEQYFGPGTRLTVT.

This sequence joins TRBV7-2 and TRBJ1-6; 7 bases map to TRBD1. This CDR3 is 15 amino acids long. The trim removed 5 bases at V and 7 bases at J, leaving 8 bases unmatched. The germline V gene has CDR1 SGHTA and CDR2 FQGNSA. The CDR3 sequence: CASSGQVNGNSPLHF. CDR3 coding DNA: TGTGCCAGCAGCGGACAGGTGAACGGGAATTCACCCCTCCACTTT.

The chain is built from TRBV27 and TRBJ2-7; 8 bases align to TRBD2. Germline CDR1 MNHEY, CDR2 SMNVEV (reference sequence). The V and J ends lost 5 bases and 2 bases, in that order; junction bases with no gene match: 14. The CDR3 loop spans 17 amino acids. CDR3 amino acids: CASSPDVGGEGAYEQYF. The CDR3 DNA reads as TGTGCCAGCAGTCCCGATGTCGGGGGGGAGGGGGCCTACGAGCAGTACTTC.

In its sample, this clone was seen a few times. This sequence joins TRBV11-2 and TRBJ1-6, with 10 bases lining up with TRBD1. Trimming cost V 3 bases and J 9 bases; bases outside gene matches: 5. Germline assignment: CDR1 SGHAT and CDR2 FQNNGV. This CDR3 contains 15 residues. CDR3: CASSLGTGVGSPLHF. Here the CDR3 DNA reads TGTGCCAGCAGCTTGGGGACAGGGGTGGGTTCACCCCTCCACTTT.

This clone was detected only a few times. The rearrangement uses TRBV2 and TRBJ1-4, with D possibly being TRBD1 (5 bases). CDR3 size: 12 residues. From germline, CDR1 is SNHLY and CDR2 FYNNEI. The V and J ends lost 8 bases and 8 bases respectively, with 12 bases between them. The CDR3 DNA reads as TGTGCCAGCCGGCAGGGTATGGAAAAACTGTTTTTT. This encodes CASRQGMEKLFF.

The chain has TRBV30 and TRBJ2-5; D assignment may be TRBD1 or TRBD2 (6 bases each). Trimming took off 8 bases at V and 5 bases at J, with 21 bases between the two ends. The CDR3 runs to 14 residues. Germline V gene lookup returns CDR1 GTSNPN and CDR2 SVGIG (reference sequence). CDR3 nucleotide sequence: TGTGCCGGGGGGACTTCGATTCAGGGGGAGACCCAGTACTTC. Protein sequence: CAGGTSIQGETQYF.

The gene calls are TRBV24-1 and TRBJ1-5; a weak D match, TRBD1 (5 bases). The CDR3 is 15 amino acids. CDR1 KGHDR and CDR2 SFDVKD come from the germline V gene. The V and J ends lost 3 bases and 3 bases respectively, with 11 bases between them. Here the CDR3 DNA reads TGTGCCACCAGTGATCCAAGACAGCACAATCAGCCCCAGCATTTT. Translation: CATSDPRQHNQPQHF.